This note documents a single T cell receptor beta chain sequence. Antigen unknown. CDR3 length: 15 residues. V was pared by 6 bases and J by 4 bases, with 7 bases of the junction left unmatched. Germline V gene lookup returns CDR1 SGHAT and CDR2 FQNNGV. The PCR contained 60 Vbeta and 13 Jbeta primers. The protocol was immunoSEQ multiplex PCR, while the TCRdb copy is restricted to in-frame clones and leaves out a portion. The sample holds around 100,000 clones; around 75% are singletons and the top ten take approximately 4.3%. This specimen comes from a study of cytomegalovirus exposure and HLA in healthy donors. Overall study results and limits: The number of N-insertions in an Asian-associated ancestry cluster was reportedly below the roughly 670-donor mean in a later analysis.

The receptor was isolated from a woman under 30 in good health and CMV-seropositive. Specimen: PBMCs. The J gene is TRBJ1-5, the V gene TRBV11-2, with 9 nucleotides matching TRBD1. The CDR3 here is CASSVGQGRNQPQHF. The DNA of the CDR3 is TGTGCCAGCAGTGTAGGACAGGGGCGAAATCAGCCCCAGCATTTT.